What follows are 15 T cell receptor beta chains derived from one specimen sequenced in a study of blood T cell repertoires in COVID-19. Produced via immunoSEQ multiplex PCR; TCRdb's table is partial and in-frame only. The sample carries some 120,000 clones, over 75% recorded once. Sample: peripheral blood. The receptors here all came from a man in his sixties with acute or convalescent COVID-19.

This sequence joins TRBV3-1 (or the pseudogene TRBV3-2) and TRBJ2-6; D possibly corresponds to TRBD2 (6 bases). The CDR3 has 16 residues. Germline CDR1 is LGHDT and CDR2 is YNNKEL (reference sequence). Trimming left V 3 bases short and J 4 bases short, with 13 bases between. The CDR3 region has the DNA TGTGCCAGCAGCCAGTCACTGGGAGGCGGGGCCAACGTCCTGACTTTC. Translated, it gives CASSQSLGGGANVLTF.

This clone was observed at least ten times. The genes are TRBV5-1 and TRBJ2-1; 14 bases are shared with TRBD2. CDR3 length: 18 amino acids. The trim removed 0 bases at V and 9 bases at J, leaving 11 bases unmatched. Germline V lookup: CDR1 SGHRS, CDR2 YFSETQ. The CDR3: CASSLGTSGRRLGVEQFF. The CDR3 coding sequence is TGCGCCAGCAGCTTGGGGACTAGCGGGAGGAGGTTAGGAGTTGAGCAGTTCTTC.

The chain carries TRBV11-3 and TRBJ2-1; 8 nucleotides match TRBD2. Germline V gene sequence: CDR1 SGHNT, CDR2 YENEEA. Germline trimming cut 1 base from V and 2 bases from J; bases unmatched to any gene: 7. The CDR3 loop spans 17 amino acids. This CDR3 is CASSLGTTSGPYNEQFF. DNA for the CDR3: TGTGCCAGCAGCTTAGGGACCACTAGCGGCCCCTACAATGAGCAGTTCTTC.

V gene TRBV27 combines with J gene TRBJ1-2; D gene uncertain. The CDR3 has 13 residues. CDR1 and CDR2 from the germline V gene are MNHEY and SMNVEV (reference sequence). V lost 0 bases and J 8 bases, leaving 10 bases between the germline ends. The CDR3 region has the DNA TGTGCCAGCAGTTTATCCGGGGTGAAGGGCTACACCTTC. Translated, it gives CASSLSGVKGYTF.

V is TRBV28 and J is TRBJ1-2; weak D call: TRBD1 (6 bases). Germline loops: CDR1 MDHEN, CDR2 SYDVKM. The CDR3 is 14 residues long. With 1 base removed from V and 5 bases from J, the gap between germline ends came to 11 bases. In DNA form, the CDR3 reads TGTGCCAGCAGTTTATTACAGGGAACGTATGGCTACACCTTC. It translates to CASSLLQGTYGYTF.

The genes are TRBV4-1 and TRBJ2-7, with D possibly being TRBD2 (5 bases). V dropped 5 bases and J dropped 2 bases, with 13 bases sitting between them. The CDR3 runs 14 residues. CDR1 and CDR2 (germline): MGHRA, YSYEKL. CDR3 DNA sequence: TGCGCCAGCAGCGGGCTAGCTGGCACCTACGAGCAGTACTTC. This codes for CASSGLAGTYEQYF.

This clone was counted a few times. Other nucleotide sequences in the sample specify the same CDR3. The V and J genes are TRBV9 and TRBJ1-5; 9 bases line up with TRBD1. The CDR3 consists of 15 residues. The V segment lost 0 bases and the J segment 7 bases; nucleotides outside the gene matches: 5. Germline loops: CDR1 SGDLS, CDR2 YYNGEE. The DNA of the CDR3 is TGTGCCAGCAGCGTAGGGGGACAGGGTGGGCAGCCCCAGCATTTT. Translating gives CASSVGGQGGQPQHF.

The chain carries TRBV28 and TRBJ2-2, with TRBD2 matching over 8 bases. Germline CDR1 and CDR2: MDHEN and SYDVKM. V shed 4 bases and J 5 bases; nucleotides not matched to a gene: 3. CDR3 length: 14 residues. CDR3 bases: TGTGCCAGCAGTTACCTAGCGGGTACCGGGGAGCTGTTTTTT. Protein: CASSYLAGTGELFF.

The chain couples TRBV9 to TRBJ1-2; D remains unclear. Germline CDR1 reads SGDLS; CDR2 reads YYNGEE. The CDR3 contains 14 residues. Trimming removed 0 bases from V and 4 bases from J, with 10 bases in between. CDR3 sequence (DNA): TGTGCCAGCAGCGTAGGTGTCGAGGGCTATGGCTACACCTTC. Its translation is CASSVGVEGYGYTF.

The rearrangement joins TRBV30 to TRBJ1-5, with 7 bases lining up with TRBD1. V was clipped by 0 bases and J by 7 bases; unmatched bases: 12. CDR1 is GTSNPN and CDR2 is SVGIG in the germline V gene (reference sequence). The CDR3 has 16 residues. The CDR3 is CAWSVTRPGGGQPQHF. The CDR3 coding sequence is TGTGCCTGGAGTGTAACCCGGCCAGGGGGAGGCCAGCCCCAGCATTTT.

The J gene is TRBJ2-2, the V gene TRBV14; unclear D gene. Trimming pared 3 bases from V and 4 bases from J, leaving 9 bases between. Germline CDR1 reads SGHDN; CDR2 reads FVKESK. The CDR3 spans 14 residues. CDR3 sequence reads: CASSHAPGTGELFF. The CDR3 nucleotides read TGTGCCAGCAGCCACGCACCGGGCACCGGGGAGCTGTTTTTT.

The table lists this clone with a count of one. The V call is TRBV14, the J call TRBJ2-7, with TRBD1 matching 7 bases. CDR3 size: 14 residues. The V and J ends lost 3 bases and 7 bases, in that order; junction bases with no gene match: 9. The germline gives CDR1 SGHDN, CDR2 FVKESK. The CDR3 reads CASSQQTGYGEQYF. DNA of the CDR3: TGTGCCAGCAGCCAGCAGACAGGGTATGGAGAGCAGTACTTC.

CDR3 amino acids: CASRDRTSGRAGELFF. The CDR3 bases are TGTGCCAGCAGAGACCGGACTAGCGGGAGAGCCGGGGAGCTGTTTTTT. J is TRBJ2-2 and V is TRBV4-2; 13 bases match TRBD2. J gave up 6 bases and V 6 bases, and 7 bases lay outside the gene matches. The germline gives CDR1 LGHNA, CDR2 YNFKEQ. CDR3 size: 16 residues.

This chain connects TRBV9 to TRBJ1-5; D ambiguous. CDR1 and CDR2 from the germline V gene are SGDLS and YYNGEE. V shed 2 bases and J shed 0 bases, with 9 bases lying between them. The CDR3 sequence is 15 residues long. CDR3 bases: TGTGCCAGCAGCGTCACACCTTATAGCAATCAGCCCCAGCATTTT. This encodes CASSVTPYSNQPQHF. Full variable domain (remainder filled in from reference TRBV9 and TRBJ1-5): DSGVTQTPKHLITATGQRVTLRCSPRSGDLSVYWYQQSLDQGLQFLIQYYNGEERAKGNILERFSAQQFPDLHSELNLSSLELGDSALYFCASSVTPYSNQPQHFGDGTRLSIL.

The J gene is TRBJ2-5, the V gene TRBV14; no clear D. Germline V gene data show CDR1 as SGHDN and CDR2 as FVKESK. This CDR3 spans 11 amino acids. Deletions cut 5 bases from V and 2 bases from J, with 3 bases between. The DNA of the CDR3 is TGTGCCAGCAGCTCGCAAGAGACCCAGTACTTC. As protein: CASSSQETQYF.